These 26 T cell receptor beta chains were all obtained from the same sample, sequenced in a study of T cell changes during pregnancy in multiple sclerosis. Clones were sequenced by immunoSEQ multiplex PCR, and TCRdb holds only the in-frame ones, with some missing. Among about 120,000 clones listed, approximately 93% were seen once. Sequenced here: peripheral blood, sampled before pregnancy. All receptors come from a female donor with multiple sclerosis, enrolled in a pregnancy study.

CDR3 sequence reads: CASSLSSGGDQETQYF. Here the CDR3 DNA reads TGTGCCAGCAGCCTTTCTAGCGGGGGGGACCAAGAGACCCAGTACTTC. The rearrangement uses TRBV4-2 and TRBJ2-5, with TRBD2 identical over 12 bases. The CDR3 is 16 residues long. The germline V gene encodes CDR1 LGHNA and CDR2 YNFKEQ. After removal of 4 bases from V and 0 bases from J, the junction contained 3 bases not matched to a gene.

The chain is built from TRBV7-9 and TRBJ1-2; D unclear. In germline, CDR1 is SEHNR, CDR2 FQNEAQ (reference sequence). The V end was cut by 4 bases, the J end by 8 bases, with 5 bases between. The length of the CDR3 is 10 residues. For the CDR3, the DNA is TGTGCCAGCAGCTCGGGAGGCTACACCTTC. This encodes CASSSGGYTF.

This chain uses TRBV14 with TRBJ2-3, with D perhaps matching TRBD1 (5 bases). Trimming pared 2 bases from V and 3 bases from J, leaving 15 bases between. CDR1 is SGHDN, CDR2 FVKESK, per germline. The CDR3 loop spans 16 amino acids. This CDR3 is CASSQLREGATDTQYF. The DNA for the CDR3 is TGTGCCAGCAGCCAACTCAGGGAAGGGGCGACAGATACGCAGTATTTT.

The J gene is TRBJ2-1, the V gene TRBV29-1, with a tentative D call TRBD2 (5 bases). V was trimmed by 5 bases and J by 7 bases, leaving 15 bases between them. Germline loops: CDR1 SQVTM, CDR2 ANQGSEA. The CDR3 extends over 13 amino acids. The CDR3 is CSVSERWRNEQFF. The CDR3 DNA follows: TGCAGCGTTTCGGAGAGATGGAGGAATGAGCAGTTCTTC.

The chain combines TRBV28 with TRBJ2-4; D gene uncertain. V shed 5 bases and J shed 0 bases, with 23 bases lying between them. The CDR3 extends over 19 amino acids. The germline V gene encodes CDR1 MDHEN and CDR2 SYDVKM. In nucleotides, the CDR3 is TGTGCCAGCAGTGTCGAAGCGTACGGCACCAATACAGCCAAAAACATTCAGTACTTC. This gives the protein CASSVEAYGTNTAKNIQYF.

The CDR3 DNA reads TGCGCCAGCAGGGTTGGGGCACTTAGCACAGATACGCAGTATTTT. This codes for CASRVGALSTDTQYF. The chain employs TRBV5-1 and TRBJ2-3; TRBD1 might be the D (5 bases). From germline, CDR1 is SGHRS and CDR2 YFSETQ. CDR3 size: 15 residues. V was shortened by 5 bases and J by 0 bases, with 13 bases between the two germline ends.

The chain has TRBV14 and TRBJ2-7, with TRBD1 identical over 9 bases. This CDR3 contains 20 residues. Germline V gene lookup returns CDR1 SGHDN and CDR2 FVKESK. Losses at the gene ends were 4 bases for V and 0 bases for J; bases not matched to a gene: 19. The CDR3 sequence: CASSPLLRDRVLPNSYEQYF. In DNA, the CDR3 is TGTGCCAGCAGCCCATTGCTCCGGGACAGGGTGCTCCCGAACTCCTACGAGCAGTACTTC.

The rearrangement joins TRBV5-1 to TRBJ1-1; D remains ambiguous. The V end lost 5 bases, the J end lost 2 bases, and 16 bases lay between the germline ends. The CDR3 consists of 15 residues. Germline loops: CDR1 SGHRS, CDR2 YFSETQ. For the CDR3, the DNA is TGCGCCAGCAGTATGGAGGGTGCCAGAAACACTGAAGCTTTCTTT. This codes for CASSMEGARNTEAFF.

The J gene is TRBJ1-5, the V gene TRBV10-3; D is perhaps TRBD1 (5 bases). Germline-derived CDR1 and CDR2 are ENHRY and SYGVKD. Trimming pared 6 bases from V and 1 base from J, leaving 13 bases between. The CDR3 sequence is 15 residues long. The CDR3 sequence is CAIRGTGESNQPQHF. The CDR3 coding sequence is TGTGCCATCAGGGGAACAGGAGAGAGCAATCAGCCCCAGCATTTT.

This sequence joins TRBV28 and TRBJ2-1, with 9 bases fitting TRBD1. The CDR3 has 15 amino acids. V trimming: 5 bases; J trimming: 5 bases; junction bases outside the gene matches: 7. CDR1 is MDHEN, CDR2 SYDVKM, per germline. Here the CDR3 reads CASSVTGQGNNEQFF. The CDR3 region has the DNA TGTGCCAGCAGTGTGACGGGACAGGGAAACAATGAGCAGTTCTTC.

The gene calls are TRBV7-3 and TRBJ1-1, with D perhaps matching TRBD1 (6 bases). CDR1 is SGHTA, CDR2 FQGTGA, per germline. The CDR3 covers 13 residues. Trimming stripped 2 bases from V and 5 bases from J, with 9 bases between. CDR3 protein: CASSLEQGTEAFF. DNA of the CDR3: TGTGCCAGCAGCTTAGAGCAGGGGACTGAAGCTTTCTTT.

The genes are TRBV6-6 and TRBJ2-5; TRBD1 agrees at 8 bases. The CDR3 length is 14 residues. V shed 6 bases and J 5 bases; nucleotides not matched to a gene: 8. The V gene's germline CDR1 is MNHNY and CDR2 SVGAGI (reference sequence). The CDR3 is CASSLRTGRETQYF. CDR3 bases: TGTGCCAGCAGCCTCCGGACAGGGCGGGAGACCCAGTACTTC.

The chain combines TRBV7-8 with TRBJ1-2; 10 bases match TRBD1. This CDR3 is 14 amino acids long. CDR1 and CDR2 from the germline V gene are SGHVS and FQNEAQ. Trimming took 1 base from V and 4 from J; bases not matched to a gene: 0. The CDR3 sequence is CASSLGTGGYGYTF. The CDR3 DNA reads TGTGCCAGCAGCTTAGGGACAGGGGGCTATGGCTACACCTTC.

The chain has TRBV10-3 and TRBJ2-5; TRBD1 matches 11 bases. V shed 8 bases, J shed 4 bases, and the junction held 9 bases outside the gene matches. Germline CDR1 reads ENHRY; CDR2 reads SYGVKD. The CDR3 consists of 15 residues. CDR3 bases: TGTGCCATCGGGACAGGGGGGTCCGGAGGAGAGACCCAGTACTTC. Amino acid sequence: CAIGTGGSGGETQYF.

The chain has TRBV7-2 and TRBJ2-7; D perhaps matches TRBD2 (6 bases). From germline, CDR1 is SGHTA and CDR2 FQGNSA. Trimming stripped 5 bases from V and 2 bases from J, with 13 bases between. The CDR3 spans 14 residues. CDR3 nucleotides: TGTGCCAGCAGCACCCACGGGGGAGCCTACGAGCAGTACTTC. This translates into CASSTHGGAYEQYF.

The V and J genes are TRBV28 and TRBJ2-5; TRBD1 matches 7 bases. J was trimmed by 5 bases and V by 3 bases; bases with no gene match: 12. Germline V gene lookup returns CDR1 MDHEN and CDR2 SYDVKM. This CDR3 region has 16 residues. The CDR3 region is CASSFLSTGATETQYF. The DNA of the CDR3 is TGTGCCAGCAGTTTCCTTTCAACAGGGGCCACGGAGACCCAGTACTTC.

CDR3 DNA sequence: TGCGCCAGCAGCGAAAGAGGGGGGGGCTCCTACAATGAGCAGTTCTTC. Its protein is CASSERGGGSYNEQFF. The chain has TRBV4-1 and TRBJ2-1, with D perhaps TRBD2 (7 bases). The CDR3 sequence is 16 residues long. V was cut by 5 bases and J by 0 bases, with 14 bases left in between. Germline assignment: CDR1 MGHRA and CDR2 YSYEKL.

The chain uses TRBV9 and TRBJ2-1; 7 positions match TRBD2. CDR1 and CDR2 (germline): SGDLS, YYNGEE. This CDR3 spans 15 amino acids. Trimming took 4 bases from V and 5 from J; bases not matched to a gene: 9. CDR3 loop: CASSLAGTNHNEQFF. The CDR3 DNA is TGTGCCAGCAGCTTAGCCGGGACTAATCACAATGAGCAGTTCTTC.

The chain combines TRBV5-5 with TRBJ2-3; 8 bases fit TRBD2. The CDR3 length is 15 residues. Looked up from germline, CDR1 is SGHKS and CDR2 is YYEKEE (reference sequence). The ends lost 2 bases at V and 3 bases at J; junction bases unmatched: 5. The CDR3 bases are TGTGCCAGCAGCTTTATCACTAGCGGAACAGATACGCAGTATTTT. Protein sequence: CASSFITSGTDTQYF.

V gene TRBV6-5 combines with J gene TRBJ1-3; D is unclear. The CDR3 totals 14 residues. Germline V gives CDR1 MNHEY, CDR2 SVGAGI. V gave up 6 bases and J gave up 0 bases, with 9 bases separating them. The CDR3 protein is CASRITSSGNTIYF. DNA for the CDR3: TGTGCCAGCAGAATAACGAGCTCTGGAAACACCATATATTTT.

V is TRBV7-3 and J is TRBJ2-1; TRBD2 is a possible D gene (6 bases). CDR3 length: 14 amino acids. CDR1 SGHTA and CDR2 FQGTGA come from the germline V gene. V was pared by 6 bases and J by 0 bases, with 9 bases between. CDR3 nucleotides: TGTGCCAGCAGTGGGGGGAGCTCCTACAATGAGCAGTTCTTC. Amino acids: CASSGGSSYNEQFF.

V and J are TRBV4-1 and TRBJ2-7, with D possibly TRBD2 on 5 matching bases. V lost 3 bases and J lost 7, with 10 bases in between. This CDR3 spans 12 amino acids. The germline CDR1 and CDR2 sequences are MGHRA and YSYEKL. The CDR3 loop is CASSQAAEEQYF. The CDR3 DNA reads as TGCGCCAGCAGCCAGGCAGCGGAAGAGCAGTACTTC.

The chain is built from TRBV7-2 and TRBJ1-5; 9 bases align to TRBD1. V shed 6 bases, J shed 6 bases, and the junction held 6 bases outside the gene matches. Per the germline V gene, CDR1 is SGHTA and CDR2 is FQGNSA. The CDR3 spans 14 residues. In DNA, the CDR3 is TGTGCCAGCAGTCAGGACAGGGGTGGTCAGCCCCAGCATTTT. Residues: CASSQDRGGQPQHF.

J is TRBJ2-5 and V is TRBV7-3; D may be TRBD2 (6 bases). The germline V gene encodes CDR1 SGHTA and CDR2 FQGTGA. The ends were cut back, 5 bases at V and 5 bases at J, with 21 bases in the middle. This CDR3 is 16 amino acids long. CDR3: CASSPRGTIGRETQYF. CDR3 bases: TGTGCCAGCAGCCCTCGCGGGACCATCGGGCGGGAGACCCAGTACTTC.

J is TRBJ1-2 and V is TRBV7-6; TRBD1 might be the D (6 bases). With 5 bases removed from V and 1 base from J, the gap between germline ends came to 11 bases. CDR1 is SGHVS and CDR2 is FNYEAQ in the germline V gene. The length of the CDR3 is 14 residues. CDR3 nucleotide sequence: TGTGCCAGCAGCCCCCAGGGGAGTAACTATGGCTACACCTTC. This sequence encodes CASSPQGSNYGYTF.

V and J are TRBV28 and TRBJ2-5, with 7 bases fitting TRBD2. Germline-derived CDR1 and CDR2 are MDHEN and SYDVKM. J gave up 6 bases and V 8 bases, and 15 bases lay outside the gene matches. The CDR3 loop spans 15 amino acids. CDR3 in amino acids: CASDYGKAGRKTQYF. CDR3 DNA: TGTGCCAGCGATTACGGGAAAGCGGGAAGGAAGACCCAGTACTTC.